This is a list of T cell receptor beta chains from one sample in a study of molecular identifiers for immune sequencing clone quantification. MiXCR was run by TCRdb on the PCR reads, yielding one entry per CDR3 protein. The sample records about 630,000 distinct CDR3 sequences, roughly 25% being singletons. The sequencing sample was made of naive CD8+ T cells from blood, with Jurkat cell RNA spiked in. These receptors were collected from a human donor in good health. Some libraries in this study had Jurkat cell RNA spiked in. Both conserved end residues are part of each CDR3. Each record gives: D gene, V gene, clone size, CDR3 protein. A D gene is named only where the DNA matches it firmly. A row's size may be missing; if present it is once, few, many or a size class.

- | TRBV13 | many | CASSLGPTGFPIQYF
- | TRBV27 | few | CASSLPRAGEQYF
- | TRBV4-3 | many | CASSQDRVQSSSGNTIYF
- | TRBV29-1 | many | CSAEGETQYF
TRBD2 | TRBV5-4 | many | CASSEGLAEETQYF
- | TRBV18 | - | CASSPRTDLYGYTF
TRBD1 | TRBV4-3 | many | CASSHSQTGAGANVLTF
- | TRBV29-1 | - | CSVEDLGIPYEQYF
TRBD2 | TRBV19 | - | CASRGWAGAQETQYF
- | TRBV6-1 | many | CASIVSYNQPQHF
- | TRBV12-3/TRBV12-4 | many | CASSRDHTEAFF
- | TRBV28 | once | CASCFRKVTEAFF
- | TRBV12-3/TRBV12-4 | few | CASSTRAGYQPQHF
- | TRBV30 | few | CAWSPDRHTEAFF
TRBD1 | TRBV25-1 | few | CASSDPGGGEKLFF
TRBD2 | TRBV4-1 | - | CASSQTSEKETQYF
TRBD1 | TRBV4-2 | many | CASSPTMGQVNQPQHF